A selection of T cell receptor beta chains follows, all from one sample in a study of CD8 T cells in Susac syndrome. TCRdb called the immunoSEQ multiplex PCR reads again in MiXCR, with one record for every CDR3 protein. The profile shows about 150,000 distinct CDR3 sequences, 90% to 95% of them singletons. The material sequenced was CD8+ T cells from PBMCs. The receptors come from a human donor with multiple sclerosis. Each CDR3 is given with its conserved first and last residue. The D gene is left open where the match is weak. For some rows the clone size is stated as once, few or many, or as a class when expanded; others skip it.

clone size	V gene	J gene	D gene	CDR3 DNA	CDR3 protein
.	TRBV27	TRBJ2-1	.	TGTGCCAGCAGTTGGGCACCTCTAAATGAGCAGTTCTTC	CASSWAPLNEQFF
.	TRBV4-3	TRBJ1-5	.	TGCGCCAGCAGCCAAGATGAGGCCCGTCAGCCCCAGCATTTT	CASSQDEARQPQHF
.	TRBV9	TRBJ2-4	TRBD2	TGTGCCAGCAGCGTAGCGGGGGGGGATCAGTACTTC	CASSVAGGDQYF
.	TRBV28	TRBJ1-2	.	TGTGCCAGCAGTTTATTACCGGGGGCGAGCTATGGCTACACCTTC	CASSLLPGASYGYTF
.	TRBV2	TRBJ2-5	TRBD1	TGTGCCAGCAAGGGGGCTAGCCTGGAGACCCAGTACTTC	CASKGASLETQYF
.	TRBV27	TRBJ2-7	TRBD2	TGTGCCAGCAGTTGGGGGGGGAGCATCTCCTACGAGCAGTACTTC	CASSWGGSISYEQYF
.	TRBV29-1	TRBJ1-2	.	TGCAGCGCTGGAAGATCAAGACAGCCGTATGGCTACACCTTC	CSAGRSRQPYGYTF
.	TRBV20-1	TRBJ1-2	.	TGCAGTGCTAGAAGCCGGACGGCCAACTATGGCTACACCTTC	CSARSRTANYGYTF
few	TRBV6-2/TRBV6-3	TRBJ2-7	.	TGTGCCAGCAGTTATCTGGGGCTTGGCGAGCAGTACTTC	CASSYLGLGEQYF
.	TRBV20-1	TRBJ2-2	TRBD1	TGCAGTGCTAGAGTCGCGACAGGGGTGGTCGACACCGGGGAGCTGTTTTTT	CSARVATGVVDTGELFF